This T cell receptor beta chain was sequenced for a study of identical twins' blood T cells. Per the original data handling: Per-library CDR3 reads ranged roughly 2 to 3.6 million; clonotypes, ~90,000 to ~550,000. Each CDR3 protein gets one entry after TCRdb re-called the 5' RACE reads with MiXCR. V and J calls and clone size were set by TCRdb, not the authors. Found here are 350,000 to 450,000 distinct CDR3 sequences, 28% of them singletons; the top ten hold roughly 5.5%. Sequenced material: PBMCs. The TCR originated in a woman aged 18 to 55 in good health.

CDR3 DNA: TGTGCCAGCATCGCAGGCCCTCTGACAGATACGCAGTATTTT. It codes for CASIAGPLTDTQYF. This sequence joins TRBV7-9 and TRBJ2-3; no clear D. The CDR3 consists of 14 residues. Trimming pared 7 bases from V and 3 bases from J, leaving 14 bases between. The germline V gene has CDR1 SEHNR and CDR2 FQNEAQ (reference sequence).